Below are 24 T cell receptor beta chains sequenced from a single sample in a study of cytomegalovirus exposure and HLA in healthy donors. 13 Jbeta primers and 60 Vbeta primers were used for the PCR. The assay was immunoSEQ multiplex PCR, and TCRdb's table has in-frame clones only and misses some. The profile covers 150,000 to 200,000 clones, with roughly 86% appearing a single time and approximately 1.7% taken by the ten largest. The sequenced sample consisted of PBMCs. The receptors were gathered from a woman between 18 and 29 years old in good health and CMV-seronegative.

The gene calls are TRBV5-8 and TRBJ2-7; no reliable D call. The germline V gene encodes CDR1 SGHTS and CDR2 YDEGEE. The ends were cut back, 0 bases at V and 6 bases at J, with 10 bases in the middle. This CDR3 has 13 residues. The CDR3 nucleotides are TGTGCCAGCAGCTTGGCCCGTTCCCTCGAGCAGTACTTC. Translating it yields CASSLARSLEQYF.

The chain uses TRBV10-3 and TRBJ2-5, with D possibly matching TRBD2 (5 bases). V gave up 8 bases and J gave up 4 bases, with 14 bases separating them. The CDR3 loop spans 13 amino acids. Germline values: CDR1 ENHRY, CDR2 SYGVKD. The CDR3 spells CAIRGSGLETQYF. The CDR3 DNA sequence: TGTGCCATCCGAGGGAGTGGGTTAGAGACCCAGTACTTC.

This rearrangement joins TRBV5-1 to TRBJ1-2; no reliable D call. This CDR3 spans 16 amino acids. Germline assignment: CDR1 SGHRS and CDR2 YFSETQ. V gave up 0 bases and J gave up 1 base, with 13 bases separating them. As DNA, the CDR3 is TGCGCCAGCAGCTTGGGTCAGGTGCCCCGTAACTATGGCTACACCTTC. Translated: CASSLGQVPRNYGYTF.

V gene TRBV27 combines with J gene TRBJ1-4, with TRBD1 matching 9 bases. The V and J ends lost 8 bases and 8 bases, in that order; junction bases with no gene match: 9. Germline V CDR1 and CDR2: MNHEY, SMNVEV (reference sequence). This CDR3 has 14 amino acids. CDR3 DNA: TGTGCCAGCCAGAGGGGACAGGGACGGGAAAAACTGTTTTTT. Translated, it gives CASQRGQGREKLFF. Full variable domain (missing parts from reference TRBV27 and TRBJ1-4): EAQVTQNPRYLITVTGKKLTVTCSQNMNHEYMSWYRQDPGLGLRQIYYSMNVEVTDKGDVPEGYKVSRKEKRNFPLILESPSPNQTSLYFCASQRGQGREKLFFGSGTQLSVL.

The chain couples TRBV28 to TRBJ1-1, with 7 bases identical to TRBD1. CDR1 and CDR2 (germline): MDHEN, SYDVKM. Trimming at V came to 5 bases and at J to 0 bases, leaving 12 bases not matched to a gene. This CDR3 region has 17 residues. CDR3 in DNA: TGTGCCAGCAGTCCCGGACAGGTCCTTACGGTGAACACTGAAGCTTTCTTT. It codes for CASSPGQVLTVNTEAFF.

This clone was seen once. The J gene is TRBJ1-1, the V gene TRBV5-1; 9 positions agree with TRBD1. The CDR3 loop spans 16 amino acids. Germline V gene sequence: CDR1 SGHRS, CDR2 YFSETQ. The ends lost 3 bases at V and 0 bases at J; junction bases unmatched: 6. CDR3 DNA sequence: TGCGCCAGCAGCTCGGGACAGGGCGGTTTGAACACTGAAGCTTTCTTT. This translates into CASSSGQGGLNTEAFF.

This rearrangement joins TRBV5-1 to TRBJ2-3; a weak D match, TRBD1 (7 bases). There are 14 residues in the CDR3. Trimming took off 6 bases at V and 5 bases at J, with 16 bases between the two ends. CDR1 is SGHRS and CDR2 is YFSETQ in the germline V gene. The CDR3 loop is CASTGGQGGDTQYF. In nucleotides, the CDR3 is TGCGCCAGCACGGGTGGGCAGGGGGGAGATACGCAGTATTTT.

This rearrangement joins TRBV18 to TRBJ2-2; D is possibly TRBD1 (5 bases). Deletions cut 4 bases from V and 6 bases from J, with 9 bases between. The CDR3 is 13 residues long. Germline-derived CDR1 and CDR2 are KGHSH and LQKENI. The CDR3 bases are TGTGCCAGCTCACTACAGGACGCCGGGGAGCTGTTTTTT. Translation: CASSLQDAGELFF.

The chain is built from TRBV5-4 and TRBJ1-1; the match to TRBD1 covers 9 bases. The germline V gene encodes CDR1 SGHNT and CDR2 YYREEE (reference sequence). The V and J ends lost 3 bases and 1 base, in that order; junction bases with no gene match: 4. The CDR3 totals 15 residues. CDR3: CASSSRQGENTEAFF. The CDR3 DNA sequence: TGTGCCAGCAGCTCACGACAGGGGGAGAACACTGAAGCTTTCTTT.

The chain carries TRBV4-1 and TRBJ2-1; TRBD2 matches at 9 bases. This CDR3 is 17 amino acids long. CDR1 and CDR2 from the germline V gene are MGHRA and YSYEKL. The junction had 14 bases not matched to a gene; V was cut back by 3 bases and J by 8 bases. The DNA for the CDR3 is TGCGCCAGCAGCCAGGGGGTAGCGGGAGCTTTTTCAGATGAGCAGTTCTTC. It specifies CASSQGVAGAFSDEQFF.

This chain uses TRBV6-6 with TRBJ1-1; 11 bases agree with TRBD1. There are 15 residues in the CDR3. The ends lost 5 bases at V and 5 bases at J; junction bases unmatched: 7. Germline V lookup: CDR1 MNHNY, CDR2 SVGAGI (reference sequence). The CDR3 DNA reads TGTGCCAGCAGTCAAAGGGACAGGGGGGGGACTGAAGCTTTCTTT. It specifies CASSQRDRGGTEAFF.

This clone was seen a handful of times. The rearrangement uses TRBV2 and TRBJ2-7; TRBD2 matches 13 bases. V lost 8 bases, J lost 2 bases, and 3 bases stayed unmatched. Germline lookup yields CDR1 SNHLY and CDR2 FYNNEI. The CDR3 has 14 residues. CDR3 amino acids: CASRTSGGTYEQYF. The CDR3 region has the DNA TGTGCCAGCCGGACTAGCGGGGGAACCTACGAGCAGTACTTC.

The chain recombines TRBV5-1 with TRBJ2-5, with D possibly being TRBD1 (5 bases). V lost 4 bases and J lost 2, with 15 bases in between. The length of the CDR3 is 15 residues. In germline, CDR1 is SGHRS, CDR2 YFSETQ. Here the CDR3 DNA reads TGCGCCAGCAGCCCAGGGCAGGGCCCTCAAGAGACCCAGTACTTC. Its translation: CASSPGQGPQETQYF.

CDR3 coding DNA: TGTGCCAGCAGCCTTTCGGGGGGGGCTAGTACGCAGTATTTT. The encoded protein is CASSLSGGASTQYF. The rearrangement uses TRBV7-6 and TRBJ2-3, with 8 positions matching TRBD2. This CDR3 has 14 amino acids. Germline lookup yields CDR1 SGHVS and CDR2 FNYEAQ. V dropped 5 bases and J dropped 8; count of bases not matched to a gene: 9.

V is TRBV29-1 and J is TRBJ2-5, with 7 bases aligning to TRBD1. V lost 4 bases, J lost 1 base, and 9 bases stayed unmatched. The germline gives CDR1 SQVTM, CDR2 ANQGSEA. The CDR3 sequence is 15 residues long. This CDR3 reads CSVGVPGTAQETQYF. As DNA, the CDR3 is TGCAGCGTTGGGGTTCCCGGGACAGCCCAAGAGACCCAGTACTTC.

Note on this clone: As the CDR3 is not closed by the conserved phenylalanine or tryptophan, this likely results from a read error. The chain joins TRBV6-1 to TRBJ1-2, with a weak D call TRBD1 (6 bases). V was trimmed by 1 base and J by 5 bases, leaving 14 bases between them. CDR3 length equals 15 residues. CDR1 is MNHNS, CDR2 SASEGT, per germline. This chain's CDR3 is CASSEVGTLQYGYTL. CDR3 coding DNA: TGTGCCAGCAGTGAAGTGGGGACACTCCAATATGGCTACACCCTC.

The chain uses TRBV7-2 and TRBJ2-5; tentatively, D is TRBD1 (6 bases). Deletions cut 2 bases from V and 2 bases from J, with 12 bases between. Germline CDR1 SGHTA, CDR2 FQGNSA. CDR3 length: 15 residues. The CDR3 DNA reads TGTGCCAGCAGCTTAATGACAGGCCAACAAGAGACCCAGTACTTC. Protein sequence: CASSLMTGQQETQYF.

This chain uses TRBV27 with TRBJ1-2; D may be TRBD1 (6 bases). Germline CDR1 is MNHEY and CDR2 is SMNVEV (reference sequence). The CDR3 length is 14 residues. V dropped 5 bases and J dropped 6 bases, with 16 bases sitting between them. DNA for the CDR3: TGTGCCAGCAGTCCGGGACCCCAGGGGAATGGCTACACCTTC. Its protein product is CASSPGPQGNGYTF.

CDR3 loop: CASSFRLAGGQEYEQYF. As DNA, the CDR3 is TGTGCCAGCAGCTTTCGACTAGCGGGAGGGCAAGAATACGAGCAGTACTTC. The rearrangement uses TRBV11-2 and TRBJ2-7; 14 nucleotides align to TRBD2. Unmatched junction bases numbered 8, after V lost 3 bases and J lost 4 bases. Per germline, CDR1 SGHAT and CDR2 FQNNGV. This CDR3 is 17 amino acids long. Full variable domain (outside the CDR3, taken from reference TRBV11-2 and TRBJ2-7): EAGVAQSPRYKIIEKRQSVAFWCNPISGHATLYWYQQILGQGPKLLIQFQNNGVVDDSQLPKDRFSAERLKGVDSTLKIQPAKLEDSAVYLCASSFRLAGGQEYEQYFGPGTRLTVT.

In its sample, this clone was seen a few times. V and J are TRBV6-1 and TRBJ2-1, with 11 bases matching TRBD2. V was pared by 8 bases and J by 7 bases, with 7 bases of the junction left unmatched. Germline loops: CDR1 MNHNS, CDR2 SASEGT. The CDR3 is 14 residues long. The CDR3 coding sequence is TGTGCCAGCGTTCTACTAGCGGGGGTAAATGAGCAGTTCTTC. Amino acid sequence: CASVLLAGVNEQFF.

The rearrangement links TRBV6-1 to TRBJ2-5; tentative D call: TRBD1 (5 bases). The CDR3 length is 15 residues. Per germline, CDR1 MNHNS and CDR2 SASEGT. The V and J ends lost 1 base and 5 bases respectively, with 14 bases between them. Here the CDR3 DNA reads TGTGCCAGCAGTGAAGGGGGCCCACTCGGGGAGACCCAGTACTTC. Encoded protein: CASSEGGPLGETQYF.

This clone was seen a few times. The chain uses TRBV19 and TRBJ2-3, with D tentatively TRBD2 (6 bases). CDR3 size: 16 residues. Deletions cut 3 bases from V and 0 bases from J, with 13 bases between. Germline CDR1 is LNHDA and CDR2 is SQIVND (reference sequence). CDR3 sequence reads: CASSMWSGLSTDTQYF. DNA of the CDR3: TGTGCCAGTAGTATGTGGAGCGGGCTAAGCACAGATACGCAGTATTTT.

The CDR3 sequence: CASSLRGLWSYEQYF. The DNA of the CDR3 is TGTGCCAGCAGCTTAAGGGGCCTTTGGAGCTACGAGCAGTACTTC. The chain has TRBV11-1 and TRBJ2-7; a weak D match, TRBD1 (5 bases). Germline lookup yields CDR1 SGHAT and CDR2 FQDESV (reference sequence). The V gene lost 2 bases and the J gene lost 3 bases, with 14 bases spanning the gap. The CDR3 is 15 amino acids.

V usage is TRBV7-9 and J usage is TRBJ2-3; D perhaps matches TRBD1 (5 bases). From germline, CDR1 is SEHNR and CDR2 FQNEAQ (reference sequence). The CDR3 consists of 15 residues. The V and J ends lost 5 bases and 5 bases respectively, with 17 bases between them. CDR3 amino acids: CASSKGVGEVDTQYF. The CDR3 DNA reads as TGTGCCAGCAGCAAGGGTGTAGGGGAAGTAGATACGCAGTATTTT.